The T cell receptor (beta chain) described here comes from a study of blood T cell repertoires in COVID-19. Overall study context: PBMCs, B-cell-depleted T cells, or T cells provided the cDNA or gDNA that made up the material.

Study processing details: Amplifying reference gene primers gave estimates of nucleated cell counts. Method: immunoSEQ multiplex PCR; TCRdb's copy keeps in-frame clones and lacks some. The DNA gave D and trimming, while V, J and clone size come from that table. The sample carries 250,000 to 350,000 clones, over 80% recorded once. Seattle researchers signed up patients amid active infection and tracked them longitudinally. The sequencing sample was made of peripheral blood. The receptor's source is a woman in her 50s with COVID-19, enrolled during active disease.

The CDR3 DNA is TGTGCCAGCTCACCCTCTAGCGGGAACACAGATACGCAGTATTTT. Translation gives CASSPSSGNTDTQYF. This chain joins TRBV18 and TRBJ2-3, with 9 nucleotides matching TRBD2. The length of the CDR3 is 15 residues. V gave up 3 bases and J gave up 2 bases; unmatched junction bases: 3. Germline CDR1 KGHSH, CDR2 LQKENI.